The clone carrying this T cell receptor beta chain has a handful of counts. Its antigen is currently unknown. The data are from a study of beta chain features in type 1 diabetes. Whole-study findings and limits: TCRB repertoires of naive, central memory and Treg cells appeared more similar among patients than among healthy donors. Significant though moderate, a shortening of TCRB CDR3s appeared in all four CD4+ subsets of Type 1 diabetes patients.

cDNA synthesis used the whole RNA isolate, giving expressed TCRB sequences. Libraries were prepared by immunoSEQ multiplex PCR; TCRdb keeps only in-frame clonotypes and omits some of them. Of 300,000 to 400,000 clones listed, around 12% are singletons. One heparinised draw, averaging about 116 mL, was taken per donor. The germline gives CDR1 MNHNS, CDR2 SASEGT. V was clipped by 4 bases and J by 0 bases; unmatched bases: 8. This CDR3 region has 18 residues. Sequenced sample: naive CD4+ T cells from blood. The gene calls are TRBV6-1 and TRBJ2-1; 11 bases match TRBD2. This TCR derives from a man between 18 and 29 years old in good health. The CDR3 bases are TGTGCCAGCAGTGGCGGGACTAGCGGACAGAGCTCCTACAATGAGCAGTTCTTC. Translation: CASSGGTSGQSSYNEQFF.